This T cell receptor beta chain originates from a study of T cell clonality in common variable immunodeficiency (dated by TCRdb to between 2014 and 2017). The investigation overall reported the following: Although equal DNA input was used, an average of about 87,000 unique sequences per sample was obtained for controls, compared with approximately 31,000 for CVID samples. The authors noted that sequencing repertoires of T cell subpopulations would be needed to clarify what caused the increased clonality in CVID. Differences among patients in the CVID cohort limited the correlations between repertoire features and clinical complications. CVID subjects shared fewer TCRbeta clones with each other than healthy controls did (p < 0.0001). CVID TCRbeta sequences were reported to have fewer deletions and N-nucleotide insertions and to lack highly modified clones with 13 or more V deletions. TCRbeta clonality was higher in CVID subjects than in healthy controls (t-test p = 0.018), and the increase was most characteristic of about a third of subjects.

This clone has at least ten counts. Its target antigen remains unknown. The read terminates 3 residues ahead of where the CDR3 ends, so the germline J gene completes it. CVID samples and control samples contributed equivalent amounts of genomic DNA as sequencing input. For every sample, a 60 bp segment covering the rearranged TCRbeta CDR3 region was amplified and then sequenced. TCRbeta amplification used the immunoSEQ assay, a bias-corrected multiplex PCR with high-throughput sequencing. As for the authors' bioinformatics: Every unique nucleotide sequence was considered a clone and was annotated with V, D and J genes, copy number and frequency. Sequences were labeled productive if in frame, and non-productive if out of frame or containing stop codons. Clonality was calculated from Shannon's entropy as previously described. The predicted amino acid sequences of productive clones were used to derive the mean CDR3 Kyte-Doolittle hydropathy. Using the R hclust function, scaled V gene usage was clustered hierarchically with Manhattan distance and complete linkage. Sharing of clones by CDR3 amino acid sequence was evaluated through resampling of 12 repertoires per group over 100 rounds. Repertoires were searched for 70 published EBV-specific and around 240 published CMV-specific TCRbeta sequences. After a couple of CVID samples that produced fewer than 10,000 sequences were dropped from the analysis, some 42 CVID repertoires remained. The table was pulled from immuneACCESS by TCRdb, which kept in-frame rearrangements only. Such tables lose some clones; where checked, under half of the loss comes from unresolved V genes, and the rest has no known cause. V and J calls and clone size are copied from that table; D and trimming were computed from the DNA. This sample is represented by under 50,000 clones, with no singletons among them. The top ten clonotypes cover about 5.9% of the sample.

Both CVID patients and healthy controls were predominantly of Caucasian heritage. Heparinized peripheral whole blood samples of roughly 5 to 8 ml were obtained from each donor. TCRbeta CDR3 repertoires were sequenced from genomic DNA of adults with common variable immune deficiency (CVID) and healthy adult controls. The control group comprised around 22 healthy adult volunteers, roughly 12 female and approximately ten male, aged about 20 to 70 years with a mean age of around 35. Diluted blood was density-centrifuged over Hypaque 1077 or Ficoll-Paque to isolate peripheral blood mononuclear cells. Genomic DNA was extracted from unsorted mononuclear cells by Qiagen column purification or by a centrifugation-based method. The germline V gene sets CDR1 to SGHDT and CDR2 to YYEEEE. CDR3 length: 13 amino acids, cysteine to phenylalanine. Shown are 30 bases from within the CDR3, in frame from base 1.

The TCR sequence derives from a person between 18 and 69 years old in good health. Source material: peripheral blood mononuclear cells. Recombination connected TRBV5-6 to TRBJ1-1; TRBD1 lines up with 8 middle nucleotides. This receptor has the CDR3 CASSLPRGHGAFF. The sequenced part of the CDR3 DNA is TGTGCCAGCAGCTTGCCCAGGGGGCATGGA.